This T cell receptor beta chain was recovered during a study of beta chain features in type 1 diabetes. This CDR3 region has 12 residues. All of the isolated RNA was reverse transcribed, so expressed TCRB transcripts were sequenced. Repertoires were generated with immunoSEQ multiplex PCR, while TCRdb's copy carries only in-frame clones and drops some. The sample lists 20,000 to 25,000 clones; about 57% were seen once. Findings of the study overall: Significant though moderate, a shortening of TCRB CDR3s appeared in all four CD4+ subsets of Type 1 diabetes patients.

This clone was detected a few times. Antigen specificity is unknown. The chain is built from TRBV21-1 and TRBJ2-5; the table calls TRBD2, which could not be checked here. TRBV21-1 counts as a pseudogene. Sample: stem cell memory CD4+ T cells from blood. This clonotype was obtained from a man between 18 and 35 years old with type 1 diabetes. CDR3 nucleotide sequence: TGTGCCAGCAGCAAGTCTAGACCGGAGCAGTACTTC. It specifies CASSKSRPEQYF.